This TCR beta chain derives from a study of cytomegalovirus exposure and HLA in healthy donors. About the research overall: Previous work identified roughly 120 million unique TCR beta sequences from about 179 million T cells. Regarding the study as a whole: TCR association rates varied by HLA locus in a later analysis, with DRB1 highest and HLA-C lowest.

Concerning this clone itself: Its specificity is not known. At one boundary the junction diverges from the germline segment, which might be a read error.

The study ran its PCR with 60 Vbeta and 13 Jbeta primers. Sequencing used immunoSEQ multiplex PCR; TCRdb keeps in-frame clones, though not all of them. Among over 85,000 clones listed, more than 70% were seen once. There are 13 residues in the CDR3. Germline lookup yields CDR1 SSHAT and CDR2 FNYEAQ (reference sequence). The sequence was obtained from a woman aged 40 to 50 in good health and CMV-seronegative. The sequencing sample was made of PBMCs. The genes are TRBV7-7 and TRBJ1-1; unclear D gene. DNA for the CDR3: TGTGCTAGCAGCTTTCAGGAGAACACTGAAGCTTTCTTT. This sequence encodes CASSFQENTEAFF.